This T cell receptor beta chain was profiled in a study of T cell clones after liver transplantation. As for the study in general: A pre-transplant mixed lymphocyte reaction with TCRbeta sequencing defined graft-donor-reactive clones followed in post-transplant blood. Until 12-24 months post-transplant, subjects got standard immunosuppression and no induction.

This CDR3 is built from 16 residues. Germline CDR1 SGHRS, CDR2 YFSETQ. The V end was cut by 4 bases, the J end by 0 bases, with 15 bases between. Measured with immunoSEQ multiplex PCR; TCRdb has only the in-frame clones, and not every one. The table records some 120,000 clones, roughly nine tenths of them present only once. This chain connects TRBV5-1 to TRBJ2-3; D may be TRBD2 (5 bases). The sequenced sample was CD4+ T cells from blood, obtained 12 months after liver transplant. The clonotype comes from a human patient who received a liver transplant. Some of these T cells may belong to the graft donor. CDR3 DNA: TGCGCCAGCAGCCCAAAACTAGATTCTAGCACAGATACGCAGTATTTT. It codes for CASSPKLDSSTDTQYF. Using reference TRBV5-1 and TRBJ2-3 for the parts outside the CDR3, the full variable domain is KAGVTQTPRYLIKTRGQQVTLSCSPISGHRSVSWYQQTPGQGLQFLFEYFSETQRNKGNFPGRFSGRQFSNSRSEMNVSTLELGDSALYLCASSPKLDSSTDTQYFGPGTRLTVL.